This T cell receptor (beta chain) was captured in a study of cytomegalovirus exposure and HLA in healthy donors. The CDR3 length is 14 residues. Germline V lookup: CDR1 KGHSH, CDR2 LQKENI. The germline V and J ends were trimmed by 1 base and 6 bases, with 10 bases remaining between them. Primers included in the PCR were 60 Vbeta and 13 Jbeta primers. The method was immunoSEQ multiplex PCR; TCRdb's version includes in-frame clones alone and lacks a portion of them. The data hold under 150,000 clones, with around 72% observed a single time. Sequencing was done on a sample of PBMCs. The chain employs TRBV18 and TRBJ2-1; D is ambiguous. This receptor was taken from a human donor in good health. This CDR3 reads CASSPQVSRNEQFF. CDR3 in DNA: TGTGCCAGCTCACCACAAGTTTCGCGCAATGAGCAGTTCTTC. The whole variable domain, filled in from reference TRBV18 and TRBJ2-1, reads NAGVMQNPRHLVRRRGQEARLRCSPMKGHSHVYWYRQLPEEGLKFMVYLQKENIIDESGMPKERFSAEFPKEGPSILRIQQVVRGDSAAYFCASSPQVSRNEQFFGPGTRLTVL.